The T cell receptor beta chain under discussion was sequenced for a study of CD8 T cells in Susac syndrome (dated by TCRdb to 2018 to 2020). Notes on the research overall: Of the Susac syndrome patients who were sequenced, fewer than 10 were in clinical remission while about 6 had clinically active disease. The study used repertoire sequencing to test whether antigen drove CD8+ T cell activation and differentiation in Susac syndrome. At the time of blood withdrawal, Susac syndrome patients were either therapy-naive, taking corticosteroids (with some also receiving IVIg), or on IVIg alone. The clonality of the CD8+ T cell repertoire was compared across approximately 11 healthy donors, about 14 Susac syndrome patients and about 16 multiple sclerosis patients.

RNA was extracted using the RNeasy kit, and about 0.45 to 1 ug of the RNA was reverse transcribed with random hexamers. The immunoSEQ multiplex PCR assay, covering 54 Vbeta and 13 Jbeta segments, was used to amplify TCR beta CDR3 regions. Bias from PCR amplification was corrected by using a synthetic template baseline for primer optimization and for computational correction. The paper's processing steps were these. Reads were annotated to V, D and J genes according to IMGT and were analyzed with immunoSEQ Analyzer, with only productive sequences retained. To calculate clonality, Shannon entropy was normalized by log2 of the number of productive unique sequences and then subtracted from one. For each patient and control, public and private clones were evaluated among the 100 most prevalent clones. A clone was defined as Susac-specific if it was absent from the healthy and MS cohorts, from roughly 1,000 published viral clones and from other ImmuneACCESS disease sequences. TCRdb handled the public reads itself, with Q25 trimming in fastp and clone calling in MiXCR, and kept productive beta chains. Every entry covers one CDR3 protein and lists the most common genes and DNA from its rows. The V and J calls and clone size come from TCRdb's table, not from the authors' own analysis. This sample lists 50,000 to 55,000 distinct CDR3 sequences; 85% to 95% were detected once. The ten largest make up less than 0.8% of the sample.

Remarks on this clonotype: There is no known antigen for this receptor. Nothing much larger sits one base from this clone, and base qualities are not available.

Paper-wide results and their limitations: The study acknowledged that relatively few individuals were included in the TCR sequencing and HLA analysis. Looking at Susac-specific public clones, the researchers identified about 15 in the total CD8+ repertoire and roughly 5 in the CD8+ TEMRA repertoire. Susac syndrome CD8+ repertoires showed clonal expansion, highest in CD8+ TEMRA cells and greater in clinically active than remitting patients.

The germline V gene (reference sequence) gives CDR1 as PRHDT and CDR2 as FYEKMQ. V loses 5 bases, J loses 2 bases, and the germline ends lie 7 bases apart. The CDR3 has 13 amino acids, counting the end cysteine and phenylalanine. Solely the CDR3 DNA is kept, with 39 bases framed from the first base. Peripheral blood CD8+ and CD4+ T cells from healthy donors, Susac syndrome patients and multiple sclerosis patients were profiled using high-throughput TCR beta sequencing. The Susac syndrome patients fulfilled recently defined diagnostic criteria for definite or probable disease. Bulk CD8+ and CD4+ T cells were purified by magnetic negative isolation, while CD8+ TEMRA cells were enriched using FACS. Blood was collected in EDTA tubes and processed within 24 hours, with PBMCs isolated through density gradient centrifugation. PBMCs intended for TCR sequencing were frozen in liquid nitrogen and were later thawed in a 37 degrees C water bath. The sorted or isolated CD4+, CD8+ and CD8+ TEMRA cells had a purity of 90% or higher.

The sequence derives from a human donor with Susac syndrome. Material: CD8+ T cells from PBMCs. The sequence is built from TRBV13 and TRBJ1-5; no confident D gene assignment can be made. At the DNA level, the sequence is TGTGCCAGCAGCCCCCGTGGCAATCAGCCCCAGCATTTT. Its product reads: CASSPRGNQPQHF. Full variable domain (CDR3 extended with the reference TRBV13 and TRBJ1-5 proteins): AAGVIQSPRHLIKEKRETATLKCYPIPRHDTVYWYQQGPGQDPQFLISFYEKMQSDKGSIPDRFSAQQFSDYHSELNMSSLELGDSALYFCASSPRGNQPQHFGDGTRLSIL.